What follows are 4 T cell receptor beta chains derived from one specimen sequenced in a study of cytomegalovirus exposure and HLA in healthy donors. The PCR was carried out with 60 Vbeta primers and 13 Jbeta primers. Measured with immunoSEQ multiplex PCR; TCRdb has only the in-frame clones, and not every one. The table lists 90,000 or so clones, about three quarters of them singletons. Sequencing was done on a sample of PBMCs. Source of these receptors: a woman between 45 and 65 years old in good health and CMV-seropositive.

There are a few counts of this clone. The chain uses TRBV6-6 and TRBJ2-3; 7 bases fit TRBD2. This CDR3 has 12 residues. V shed 6 bases and J 7 bases; nucleotides not matched to a gene: 4. Looked up from germline, CDR1 is MNHNY and CDR2 is SVGAGI (reference sequence). The chain's CDR3 is CASRPAGNTQYF. DNA of the CDR3: TGTGCCAGCAGGCCAGCGGGGAATACGCAGTATTTT.

A single count supports this clone. The V and J genes are TRBV19 and TRBJ2-7, with D possibly TRBD1 on 5 matching bases. V lost 1 base, J lost 3 bases, and 10 bases lay in between. This CDR3 has 14 residues. The germline CDR1 and CDR2 sequences are LNHDA and SQIVND (reference sequence). The CDR3 loop is CASSIGGRLYEQYF. Written as DNA, the CDR3 is TGTGCCAGTAGTATAGGGGGCCGCCTCTACGAGCAGTACTTC.

This clone occurred a few times. J is TRBJ1-5 and V is TRBV19; D gene ambiguous. V dropped 7 bases and J dropped 1 base, with 11 bases sitting between them. This CDR3 spans 14 amino acids. CDR1 and CDR2 (germline): LNHDA, SQIVND (reference sequence). CDR3 sequence reads: CASNTHQSNQPQHF. The CDR3 DNA is TGTGCCAGTAACACCCATCAGAGCAATCAGCCCCAGCATTTT.

V is TRBV6-1 and J is TRBJ1-6, with 7 bases lining up with TRBD1. CDR3 size: 14 residues. Germline CDR1 is MNHNS and CDR2 is SASEGT. V was pared by 4 bases and J by 7 bases, with 4 bases of the junction left unmatched. CDR3: CASSVDRANSPLHF. The CDR3 DNA sequence: TGTGCCAGCAGTGTTGACAGGGCGAATTCACCCCTCCACTTT.